A selection of T cell receptor beta chains follows, all from one sample in a study of beta chain features in type 1 diabetes. Data came from immunoSEQ multiplex PCR; TCRdb stores just in-frame clones and leaves some out. The table shows hundreds of thousands of clones, with 10% to 15% occurring only once. The sample consisted of naive CD4+ T cells from blood. Receptor source: a woman under 30 with type 1 diabetes. The CDR3 runs from the conserved cysteine through the conserved F or W. The D gene is left open where the match is weak. Size is stated for part of the rows, as once, few or many counts, or as a class when the clone is expanded.

abundance: -
d_gene: TRBD2
v_gene: TRBV5-7
j_gene: TRBJ2-7
CDR3nt: TGTGCCAGCAGACTTATGTGCCCTAGCGGGAGAGGCGAGCAGTACTTC
CDR3aa: CASRLMCPSGRGEQYF

abundance: once
d_gene: -
v_gene: TRBV18
j_gene: TRBJ2-5
CDR3nt: TGTGCCAGCTCAGCCACAGGGTTGGAGACCCAGTACTTC
CDR3aa: CASSATGLETQYF

abundance: few
d_gene: -
v_gene: TRBV4-2
j_gene: TRBJ2-5
CDR3nt: TGTGCCAGCAGCCAAGACGGTTTCGGGACCCAGTACTTC
CDR3aa: CASSQDGFGTQYF

abundance: few
d_gene: TRBD1
v_gene: TRBV5-4
j_gene: TRBJ2-1
CDR3nt: TGTGCCAGCACGGTTTCGACAGGGGTGGGTGAGCAGTTCTTC
CDR3aa: CASTVSTGVGEQFF

abundance: -
d_gene: -
v_gene: TRBV28
j_gene: TRBJ2-7
CDR3nt: TGTGCCAGCAGTACAGAAAGACAGGGAGGCTACGAGCAGTACTTC
CDR3aa: CASSTERQGGYEQYF

abundance: -
d_gene: TRBD1
v_gene: TRBV2
j_gene: TRBJ1-5
CDR3nt: TGTGCCAGCAGTGAACGGACAGGGTTTCAGCCCCAGCATTTT
CDR3aa: CASSERTGFQPQHF

abundance: -
d_gene: -
v_gene: TRBV30
j_gene: TRBJ2-3
CDR3nt: TGTGCCTGGAGTGTAGGGCCCGCGGGCGATACGCAGTATTTT
CDR3aa: CAWSVGPAGDTQYF

abundance: -
d_gene: TRBD2
v_gene: TRBV4-3
j_gene: TRBJ2-3
CDR3nt: TGCGCCAGCAGCCAAGAAGGTTGGCTAGCGGTAGATACGCAGTATTTT
CDR3aa: CASSQEGWLAVDTQYF

abundance: -
d_gene: -
v_gene: TRBV19
j_gene: TRBJ1-5
CDR3nt: TGTGCCAGTAGTATAGGTTGGAAGGAGGGAAATCAGCCCCAGCATTTT
CDR3aa: CASSIGWKEGNQPQHF

abundance: -
d_gene: -
v_gene: TRBV7-8
j_gene: TRBJ2-3
CDR3nt: TGTGCCAGCAGCGCGTCCGTCGCGGGCACAGATACGCAGTATTTT
CDR3aa: CASSASVAGTDTQYF

abundance: few
d_gene: -
v_gene: TRBV6-6
j_gene: TRBJ2-7
CDR3nt: TGTGCCAGCGAGCTAAGGGCAGGAGGGATCCCCTACGAGCAGTACTTC
CDR3aa: CASELRAGGIPYEQYF

abundance: -
d_gene: -
v_gene: TRBV9
j_gene: TRBJ1-1
CDR3nt: TGTGCCAGCAGCCCACACACCCAGAACACTGAAGCTTTCTTT
CDR3aa: CASSPHTQNTEAFF

abundance: -
d_gene: TRBD1
v_gene: TRBV5-1
j_gene: TRBJ2-5
CDR3nt: TGCGCCAGCAGCTGGGGGACAGGGCGAGAGACCCAGTACTTC
CDR3aa: CASSWGTGRETQYF

abundance: -
d_gene: -
v_gene: TRBV7-2
j_gene: TRBJ2-3
CDR3nt: TGTGCCAGCAGCTTAGCATCCGGGGGGCGAAGGGATACGCAGTATTTT
CDR3aa: CASSLASGGRRDTQYF

abundance: few
d_gene: -
v_gene: TRBV27
j_gene: TRBJ1-2
CDR3nt: TGTGCCAGCAGTTTAATGGCAGGGGCTAACTATGGCTACACCTTC
CDR3aa: CASSLMAGANYGYTF

abundance: -
d_gene: -
v_gene: TRBV5-5
j_gene: TRBJ1-1
CDR3nt: TGTGCCAGCAGCCTTGGCGGCCCGAGTGAAGCTTTCTTT
CDR3aa: CASSLGGPSEAFF

abundance: few
d_gene: -
v_gene: TRBV10-3
j_gene: TRBJ1-2
CDR3nt: TGTGCCATCAGTGAAAAGGGGCTCCCGGATGGCTACACCTTC
CDR3aa: CAISEKGLPDGYTF

abundance: -
d_gene: TRBD2
v_gene: TRBV11-3
j_gene: TRBJ2-5
CDR3nt: TGTGCCAGCAGCTTAACTAGCGGGAGAGGGGTGTTGGAGACCCAGTACTTC
CDR3aa: CASSLTSGRGVLETQYF

abundance: -
d_gene: TRBD1
v_gene: TRBV4-3
j_gene: TRBJ2-7
CDR3nt: TGCGCCAGCAGCCAGGGACAGGGGGGCTCCTACGAGCAGTACTTC
CDR3aa: CASSQGQGGSYEQYF

abundance: -
d_gene: -
v_gene: TRBV4-3
j_gene: TRBJ2-3
CDR3nt: TGCGCCAGCAGCCAGGATGGGGATAGCGCGTACACAGATACGCAGTATTTT
CDR3aa: CASSQDGDSAYTDTQYF

abundance: -
d_gene: TRBD1
v_gene: TRBV29-1
j_gene: TRBJ2-2
CDR3nt: TGCAGCGTAGACAGGGGGAACACCGGGGAGCTGTTTTTT
CDR3aa: CSVDRGNTGELFF

abundance: -
d_gene: TRBD1
v_gene: TRBV5-4
j_gene: TRBJ2-3
CDR3nt: TGTGCCAGCAGCACGCAGGACAGGGCGGATACGCAGTATTTT
CDR3aa: CASSTQDRADTQYF